Presented here are 18 T cell receptor beta chains from one specimen sequenced in a study of patients and donors after allogeneic stem cell transplantation. TCRdb re-called the RT-PCR reads through MiXCR, storing one row per CDR3 protein. The repertoire holds 80,000 to 90,000 distinct CDR3 sequences, around 46% seen once, with approximately 60% in the top ten. The specimen was blood, either unsorted or a sorted T cell fraction (not recorded which). Receptors were obtained from a human donor who was either an allogeneic HSCT recipient or a stem cell or donor lymphocyte infusion donor (not recorded which). It is not recorded whose cells these are; they may come from a transplant donor.

The V gene is TRBV12-3 or TRBV12-4, the J gene TRBJ1-5; TRBD1 is a possible D gene (6 bases). This CDR3 is 14 amino acids long. V shed 6 bases and J shed 7 bases, with 16 bases lying between them. This CDR3 reads CASRPDRNRQPQHF. Here the CDR3 DNA reads TGTGCCAGCAGGCCCGACAGGAATCGCCAGCCCCAGCATTTT.

The chain couples TRBV12-3 or TRBV12-4 to TRBJ1-5; D may be TRBD1 (5 bases). V lost 5 bases to trimming and J lost 4 bases, with 15 bases between them. The CDR3 consists of 15 residues. Here the CDR3 DNA reads TGTGCCAGCAGTCAACCGGGACTAAGGAATCAGCCCCAGCATTTT. This gives the protein CASSQPGLRNQPQHF.

V is TRBV12-3 or TRBV12-4 and J is TRBJ1-1; D possibly corresponds to TRBD1 (5 bases). This CDR3 has 15 amino acids. The V end lost 0 bases, the J end lost 11 bases, and 19 bases lay between the germline ends. CDR3 protein: CASSLAARVRGWAFF. CDR3 coding DNA: TGTGCCAGCAGTTTAGCGGCACGGGTTAGGGGTTGGGCTTTCTTT.

The chain is built from TRBV11-2 and TRBJ2-4; D remains ambiguous. Germline lookup yields CDR1 SGHAT and CDR2 FQNNGV. This CDR3 region has 14 residues. Trimming removed 5 bases from V and 2 bases from J, with 10 bases in between. The CDR3 DNA follows: TGTGCCAGCAGCCTAACATCGTCCAAAAACATTCAGTACTTC. Amino acids: CASSLTSSKNIQYF. Supplemented by reference TRBV11-2 and TRBJ2-4, the full variable domain reads EAGVAQSPRYKIIEKRQSVAFWCNPISGHATLYWYQQILGQGPKLLIQFQNNGVVDDSQLPKDRFSAERLKGVDSTLKIQPAKLEDSAVYLCASSLTSSKNIQYFGAGTRLSVL.

This clonotype showed up just a few times. V usage is TRBV19 and J usage is TRBJ1-2, with D possibly TRBD1 on 5 matching bases. V lost 7 bases to trimming and J lost 3 bases, with 12 bases between them. The CDR3 is 13 residues long. Germline CDR1 and CDR2: LNHDA and SQIVND (reference sequence). Written as DNA, the CDR3 is TGTGCCAGTATTGACGGGGCGGACTATGGCTACACCTTC. The encoded protein is CASIDGADYGYTF.

V usage is TRBV12-3 or TRBV12-4 and J usage is TRBJ1-1, with D possibly TRBD1 on 6 matching bases. V lost 7 bases to trimming and J lost 0 bases, with 9 bases between them. This CDR3 is 13 amino acids long. The CDR3 DNA follows: TGTGCCAGCATTGGACAGATGAACACTGAAGCTTTCTTT. Translating it yields CASIGQMNTEAFF.

The chain recombines TRBV12-3 or TRBV12-4 with TRBJ1-5, with D uncertain. Trimming took 3 bases from V and 0 from J, leaving 9 bases between them. This CDR3 comprises 15 residues. The CDR3 spells CASSLGDYSNQPQHF. CDR3 nucleotide sequence: TGTGCCAGCAGTTTGGGTGATTATAGCAATCAGCCCCAGCATTTT.

This chain uses TRBV28 with TRBJ1-1; D not certain. Trimming shortened V by 4 bases and J by 4 bases, and 13 bases separated the two germline ends. Per germline, CDR1 MDHEN and CDR2 SYDVKM. CDR3 length: 14 residues. The DNA for the CDR3 is TGTGCCAGCAGTTGGAACGGGGATCCCACTGAAGCTTTCTTT. Translating gives CASSWNGDPTEAFF.

The gene calls are TRBV12-3 or TRBV12-4 and TRBJ1-2; possibly TRBD1 for D (6 bases). The CDR3 is made up of 15 amino acids. The V end was cut by 1 base, the J end by 7 bases, with 16 bases between. The CDR3 loop reads CASSLGFSGVGGYTF. CDR3 in DNA: TGTGCCAGCAGTTTAGGGTTCTCAGGGGTGGGTGGCTACACCTTC.

J is TRBJ1-1 and V is TRBV5-1; a possible D gene is TRBD1 (6 bases). This CDR3 is 15 amino acids long. CDR1 SGHRS and CDR2 YFSETQ come from the germline V gene. Trimming removed 5 bases from V and 4 bases from J, with 18 bases in between. CDR3 in DNA: TGCGCCAGCAGAAAGGGCGGGGGCGAAGGCACTGAAGCTTTCTTT. Its translation: CASRKGGGEGTEAFF.

Written as DNA, the CDR3 is TGTGCCAGCAGTCCCGCCGGGGCCCTCCTAGGGAATGAGCAGTTCTTC. This sequence encodes CASSPAGALLGNEQFF. The rearrangement uses TRBV12-3 or TRBV12-4 and TRBJ2-1; tentatively, D is TRBD1 or TRBD2 (5 bases each). Trimming removed 5 bases at V and 7 bases at J, with 21 bases between. This CDR3 is built from 16 residues.

This chain connects TRBV12-3 or TRBV12-4 to TRBJ1-2, with D possibly matching TRBD1 (6 bases). The CDR3 sequence is 15 residues long. The ends were cut back, 2 bases at V and 0 bases at J, with 10 bases in the middle. The CDR3 nucleotides are TGTGCCAGCAGTTTAAATGCAGGGGCTAACTATGGCTACACCTTC. Protein product: CASSLNAGANYGYTF.

This clonotype has only a few counts. This chain joins TRBV12-3 or TRBV12-4 and TRBJ1-5, with D possibly matching TRBD1 (5 bases). The CDR3 consists of 13 residues. V was pared by 3 bases and J by 7 bases, with 10 bases between. This CDR3 is CASSFPKGQPQHF. The CDR3 nucleotides are TGTGCCAGCAGTTTCCCGAAGGGGCAGCCCCAGCATTTT.

The CDR3 region has the DNA TGTGCCAGCAGTTACGTTGAGACCCAGTACTTC. Translation: CASSYVETQYF. The chain links TRBV6-2 or TRBV6-3 to TRBJ2-5; the D is unclear. Looked up from germline, CDR1 is MNHEY and CDR2 is SVGEGT. V gave up 2 bases and J gave up 5 bases, with 3 bases separating them. The length of the CDR3 is 11 residues.

The chain uses TRBV9 and TRBJ2-1; a possible D gene is TRBD2 (5 bases). Germline V gives CDR1 SGDLS, CDR2 YYNGEE. The CDR3 loop spans 13 amino acids. With 1 base removed from V and 9 bases from J, the gap between germline ends came to 11 bases. CDR3 amino acids: CASSVLASFEQFF. The DNA of the CDR3 is TGTGCCAGCAGCGTACTAGCCTCATTTGAGCAGTTCTTC.

V is TRBV4-3 and J is TRBJ1-1; D is uncertain. This CDR3 spans 15 amino acids. The germline V and J ends were trimmed by 3 bases and 0 bases, with 11 bases remaining between them. In germline, CDR1 is LGHNA, CDR2 YSLEER. CDR3 DNA: TGCGCCAGCAGCCAGAGGAGGGCCTTGAACACTGAAGCTTTCTTT. Translating gives CASSQRRALNTEAFF.

The V gene is TRBV4-3, the J gene TRBJ2-3; D is ambiguous. The germline gives CDR1 LGHNA, CDR2 YSLEER. Trimming left V 0 bases short and J 3 bases short, with 16 bases between. The CDR3 is 17 residues long. The CDR3 nucleotides are TGCGCCAGCAGCCAAGATGATTCACAGTCGGGTACAGATACGCAGTATTTT. This translates into CASSQDDSQSGTDTQYF.

The chain is built from TRBV27 and TRBJ2-1; TRBD2 aligns across 7 bases. CDR1 and CDR2 from the germline V gene are MNHEY and SMNVEV (reference sequence). This CDR3 region has 15 residues. V lost 6 bases to trimming and J lost 0 bases; unmatched junction nucleotides: 5. CDR3 DNA sequence: TGTGCCAGCAGCCGGGGACTACCCTCCTACAATGAGCAGTTCTTC. This gives the protein CASSRGLPSYNEQFF.